This T cell receptor beta chain originates from a study of PD-L1 blockade in urothelial cancer. Overall study: When blood samples were assessed, the median T cell count was 141,255. General study results and limits: TCR clonality was measured in pretreatment peripheral blood. Clonality below the median predicted better survival.

The CDR3 is made up of 13 amino acids. After removal of 7 bases from V and 3 bases from J, the junction contained 4 bases not matched to a gene. The germline V gene has CDR1 SQVTM and CDR2 ANQGSEA. The table lists this clone with a count of one. As yet, its antigen is unknown. Method: immunoSEQ multiplex PCR; TCRdb's copy keeps in-frame clones and lacks some. Of more than 85,000 clones in the sample, about nine tenths are singletons; the top ten hold approximately 1%. This material consisted of PBMCs, taken around atezolizumab (anti-PD-L1) treatment. The receptor comes from an elderly woman with urothelial cancer. The chain links TRBV29-1 to TRBJ2-7, with 12 bases that match TRBD1. CDR3 residues: CSGGQGAGYEQYF. In DNA form, the CDR3 reads TGCAGCGGGGGACAGGGGGCCGGCTACGAGCAGTACTTC.